A single sample is the source of the 10 T cell receptor beta chains below, sequenced in a study of blood T cell repertoires in COVID-19. This table comes from immunoSEQ multiplex PCR, and its TCRdb copy is limited to in-frame clones, with some not included. This sample has some 270,000 clones; roughly 88% occur once, and the top ten carry 3% to 3.5%. The material sequenced was PBMCs or T cells enriched from blood (not recorded which). The source is a middle-aged woman who had been exposed to COVID-19.

This clone was seen a single time. This chain joins TRBV10-1 and TRBJ2-5, with D perhaps TRBD1 (6 bases). Deletions cut 2 bases from V and 3 bases from J, with 10 bases between. Germline V gene sequence: CDR1 WNHNN, CDR2 SYGVQD (reference sequence). The CDR3 loop spans 14 amino acids. This CDR3 reads CASSEPDRKETQYF. The CDR3 DNA sequence: TGCGCCAGCAGTGAGCCTGACAGGAAAGAGACCCAGTACTTC.

The chain is built from TRBV11-2 and TRBJ1-1; 8 bases are shared with TRBD1. The V gene end was trimmed by 7 bases and the J gene end by 0 bases; junction bases not matched to a gene: 16. The CDR3 runs 18 residues. CDR1 and CDR2 from the germline V gene are SGHAT and FQNNGV. In nucleotides, the CDR3 is TGTGCCAGCACCGAAGCCAGGGGGCGAAATCTATTGAACACTGAAGCTTTCTTT. The encoded protein is CASTEARGRNLLNTEAFF.

This chain connects TRBV10-3 to TRBJ2-7, with D tentatively TRBD1 (6 bases). The CDR3 runs to 13 residues. Germline V gene sequence: CDR1 ENHRY, CDR2 SYGVKD. Trimming took off 10 bases at V and 7 bases at J, with 20 bases between the two ends. CDR3 nucleotides: TGTGCCACGTTAAGAAGACAGGCCTTGGAGCAGTACGTC. Protein: CATLRRQALEQYV.

The chain joins TRBV7-9 to TRBJ1-5, with 8 bases fitting TRBD1. V was pared by 1 base and J by 6 bases, with 5 bases of the junction left unmatched. CDR1 and CDR2 (germline): SEHNR, FQNEAQ (reference sequence). The CDR3 covers 15 residues. CDR3 loop: CASSLGQGAFQPQHF. In DNA, the CDR3 is TGTGCCAGCAGCTTAGGCCAGGGGGCCTTTCAGCCCCAGCATTTT.

The CDR3 protein is CASSQKGVGYTF. CDR3 in DNA: TGTGCCAGCAGCCAAAAGGGGGTCGGCTACACCTTC. The genes are TRBV3-1 (or the pseudogene TRBV3-2) and TRBJ1-2, with D possibly TRBD1 on 6 matching bases. The CDR3 is 12 amino acids. V lost 2 bases, J lost 8 bases, and 9 bases lay in between. Germline V gene data show CDR1 as LGHDT and CDR2 as YNNKEL (reference sequence).

The J gene is TRBJ1-4, the V gene TRBV6-5; 7 bases line up with TRBD1. CDR1 and CDR2 (germline): MNHEY, SVGAGI. The V gene end was trimmed by 5 bases and the J gene end by 7 bases; junction bases not matched to a gene: 10. CDR3 size: 15 residues. This CDR3 is CASSHVTGLGEKLFF. CDR3 nucleotide sequence: TGTGCCAGCAGTCACGTGACAGGGTTGGGTGAAAAACTGTTTTTT.

V gene TRBV21-1 combines with J gene TRBJ2-7; the table's TRBD1 call for D was not verified on the DNA. TRBV21-1 is a listed pseudogene. This CDR3 is built from 17 residues. Written as DNA, the CDR3 is TGTGCCAGCAGCAAAGCCCTTGACAGGGGTCCACCTTACGAGCAGTACGTC. Its translation: CASSKALDRGPPYEQYV.

This chain uses TRBV4-3 with TRBJ2-1; TRBD2 agrees at 10 bases. The CDR3 consists of 19 residues. V lost 0 bases to trimming and J lost 2 bases; unmatched junction nucleotides: 10. CDR1 is LGHNA and CDR2 is YSLEER in the germline V gene. The CDR3 is CASSQDVASGGWTYNEQFF. The CDR3 DNA follows: TGCGCCAGCAGCCAAGATGTGGCTAGCGGGGGTTGGACCTACAATGAGCAGTTCTTC.

V usage is TRBV30 and J usage is TRBJ2-2, with a possible D match to TRBD2 (6 bases). The CDR3 totals 14 residues. Trimming removed 7 bases from V and 2 bases from J, with 14 bases in between. CDR1 is GTSNPN, CDR2 SVGIG, per germline (reference sequence). The DNA for the CDR3 is TGTGCCTCCCTGGCGGGAAGAAACACCGGGGAGCTGTTTTTT. It translates to CASLAGRNTGELFF.

The chain uses TRBV2 and TRBJ2-5; the D gene is possibly TRBD2 (5 bases). Per germline, CDR1 SNHLY and CDR2 FYNNEI. The CDR3 sequence is 14 residues long. V was pared by 4 bases and J by 2 bases, with 11 bases between. CDR3 DNA: TGTGCCAGCAGTGTCAGCGGACCTCAAGAGACCCAGTACTTC. This translates into CASSVSGPQETQYF.